This TCR beta chain was documented in a study of a mutant IDH1 vaccine in newly diagnosed glioma. Study information: The treated group averaged about 39 years old and was roughly 60% male, roughly 40% female. Previous care, which was radiotherapy, temozolomide, or both, most often involved both. Study-wide results and limits: Seemingly, top peripheral T cell clonotype changes bore no relation to pseudoprogression.

This CDR3 contains 14 residues. Germline V gives CDR1 SSHAT, CDR2 FNYEAQ (reference sequence). Sequenced by immunoSEQ multiplex PCR; TCRdb stores in-frame clones only, minus some. The sample has some 59,000 clones, roughly 80% seen once. A word on this clone: Its antigen is as yet unknown. Germline is not matched at one junction end, which may reflect a read error.

As for time point: baseline, week 1 (first vaccination visit). Treatment of the sample: pre-vaccination baseline after standard-of-care therapy. Donor diagnoses consisted of new WHO grade 3 or 4 IDH1-mutant, ATRX-lost astrocytomas. The chain employs TRBV7-7 and TRBJ2-2, with a tentative D call TRBD1 (5 bases). Specimen: PBMCs, collected from a glioma patient treated with radiotherapy, temozolomide or both. The source of this sequence is a man in his late teens or twenties with glioma. The DNA for the CDR3 is TGTGCTAGCAGCGCCTGGACAACCGCCGGGGAGCTGTTTTTT. This translates into CASSAWTTAGELFF.